Listed here are 28 T cell receptor beta chains from one sample, sequenced in a study of identical twins. TCRdb recomputed calls from the 5' RACE reads with MiXCR, one row per CDR3 protein. Of around 280,000 distinct CDR3 sequences listed, 8% to 9% are singletons. These same data were also listed under a study on yellow fever vaccine responses in identical twins.

The material sequenced was memory (CD45RO+) T cells sorted from blood. The receptors stem from a woman under 30 in good health.

This clonotype was counted between two and nine times. This chain joins TRBV7-3 and TRBJ2-2; TRBD2 might be the D (5 bases). Germline V lookup: CDR1 SGHTA, CDR2 FQGTGA. Between the trimmed V and J ends, which lost 4 bases and 6 bases, there was a span of 6 bases. The CDR3 has 12 amino acids. CDR3 coding DNA: TGTGCCAGCAGCTCGCGGGCCGGGGAGCTGTTTTTT. As protein: CASSSRAGELFF.

This clonotype has only one observation. The chain is built from TRBV10-3 and TRBJ1-3; D is unclear. Trimming removed 5 bases from V and 0 bases from J, with 11 bases in between. CDR3 length equals 15 residues. CDR1 is ENHRY, CDR2 SYGVKD, per germline. CDR3 DNA sequence: TGTGCCATCAGTATAGGCAGTTCCTCTGGAAACACCATATATTTT. Translated: CAISIGSSSGNTIYF.

The chain joins TRBV14 to TRBJ2-6; 10 bases align to TRBD1. Germline V gene data show CDR1 as SGHDN and CDR2 as FVKESK. CDR3 size: 18 residues. V lost 3 bases to trimming and J lost 1 base; unmatched junction nucleotides: 6. The CDR3 region is CASSQDRGTASGANVLTF. The DNA for the CDR3 is TGTGCCAGCAGCCAGGACAGGGGGACGGCATCTGGGGCCAACGTCCTGACTTTC.

This clonotype has only a few counts. The chain has TRBV12-3 or TRBV12-4 and TRBJ1-2; TRBD1 agrees at 9 bases. There are 15 residues in the CDR3. Unmatched junction bases numbered 4, after V lost 3 bases and J lost 2 bases. The CDR3 region is CASSFGDRANYGYTF. CDR3 bases: TGTGCCAGCAGTTTCGGGGACAGGGCGAACTATGGCTACACCTTC.

This clonotype has only a few counts. The V call is TRBV18, the J call TRBJ1-1; D unresolved. Trimming took 2 bases from V and 2 from J, leaving 9 bases between them. Germline loops: CDR1 KGHSH, CDR2 LQKENI. The CDR3 is made up of 14 amino acids. The CDR3 here is CASSPNGINTEAFF. CDR3 nucleotide sequence: TGTGCCAGCTCACCAAACGGGATTAACACTGAAGCTTTCTTT. The full variable domain, rest sourced from reference TRBV18 and TRBJ1-1, is NAGVMQNPRHLVRRRGQEARLRCSPMKGHSHVYWYRQLPEEGLKFMVYLQKENIIDESGMPKERFSAEFPKEGPSILRIQQVVRGDSAAYFCASSPNGINTEAFFGQGTRLTVV.

This chain uses TRBV3-1 with TRBJ2-6, with D unresolved. The CDR3 totals 16 residues. V lost 0 bases, J lost 3 bases, and 9 bases lay in between. The V gene's germline CDR1 is LGHDT and CDR2 YNNKEL (reference sequence). CDR3 in amino acids: CASSQDRGGGANVLTF. CDR3 bases: TGTGCCAGCAGCCAAGATCGAGGCGGTGGGGCCAACGTCCTGACTTTC.

This clonotype was observed a handful of times. The chain recombines TRBV7-6 with TRBJ2-2, with 8 bases aligning to TRBD2. This CDR3 is 16 amino acids long. The J segment lost 5 bases and the V segment lost 5 bases, leaving 10 bases of the junction unmatched. Germline V CDR1 and CDR2: SGHVS, FNYEAQ. The CDR3 DNA reads TGTGCCAGCAGCCGACCCGGGACTAGGGGTACCGGGGAGCTGTTTTTT. This codes for CASSRPGTRGTGELFF. The complete variable domain, with remaining parts taken from reference TRBV7-6 and TRBJ2-2, reads GAGVSQSPRYKVTKRGQDVALRCDPISGHVSLYWYRQALGQGPEFLTYFNYEAQQDKSGLPNDRFSAERPEGSISTLTIQRTEQRDSAMYRCASSRPGTRGTGELFFGEGSRLTVL.

This clonotype was picked up many times. CDR3 sequence: CASSPRGGMNEQFF. CDR3 DNA: TGTGCCAGCAGTCCCCGAGGAGGGATGAATGAGCAGTTCTTC. The chain carries TRBV12-3 or TRBV12-4 and TRBJ2-1; maybe TRBD2 (6 bases). This CDR3 region has 14 residues. V gave up 5 bases and J gave up 7 bases, with 15 bases separating them.

This clonotype appeared a few times. At one boundary the junction diverges from the germline segment, which might be a read error. The chain employs TRBV18 and TRBJ2-5; TRBD2 matches at 9 bases. This CDR3 has 14 amino acids. The germline V gene encodes CDR1 KGHSH and CDR2 LQKENI. CDR3: CASSRGTSLETQYF. CDR3 coding DNA: TGTGCCAGTTCACGCGGGACTAGCCTGGAGACCCAGTACTTC.

This clonotype has at least ten counts. The gene calls are TRBV11-3 and TRBJ2-7, with 9 bases fitting TRBD1. The CDR3 length is 14 residues. Trimming took 4 bases from V and 2 from J; bases not matched to a gene: 3. In germline, CDR1 is SGHNT, CDR2 YENEEA. For the CDR3, the DNA is TGTGCCAGCAGCTCAGGGACAGGGCCCTACGAGCAGTACTTC. The encoded protein is CASSSGTGPYEQYF.

This clonotype has a count of ten or more. The chain has TRBV5-6 and TRBJ2-5; TRBD2 might be the D (6 bases). The germline V gene encodes CDR1 SGHDT and CDR2 YYEEEE. The germline V and J ends were trimmed by 2 bases and 1 base, with 18 bases remaining between them. CDR3 length equals 17 residues. This chain's CDR3 is CASSFAPFQGGQETQYF. DNA for the CDR3: TGTGCCAGCAGCTTTGCTCCGTTCCAGGGAGGCCAAGAGACCCAGTACTTC.

This clonotype was detected many times. The CDR3 nucleotides read TGTGCCACCAGCAGAGATGTGGGGGTGACAGCCAAAAACATTCAGTACTTC. Translation: CATSRDVGVTAKNIQYF. The V call is TRBV15, the J call TRBJ2-4, with D tentatively TRBD1 or TRBD2 (5 bases each). Germline CDR1 and CDR2: LNHNV and YYDKDF (reference sequence). The length of the CDR3 is 17 residues. The V gene lost 0 bases and the J gene lost 0 bases, with 12 bases spanning the gap.

This clonotype was counted at least ten times. V gene TRBV5-6 combines with J gene TRBJ2-2; 9 bases line up with TRBD1. Per the germline V gene, CDR1 is SGHDT and CDR2 is YYEEEE. J lost 5 bases, V lost 2 bases, and 7 bases had no gene match. This CDR3 comprises 16 residues. The CDR3 DNA reads TGTGCCAGCAGCTTTATGAGGACAGGGGAAACCGGGGAGCTGTTTTTT. It specifies CASSFMRTGETGELFF.

This clonotype was observed a few times. The chain uses TRBV3-1 and TRBJ2-2, with no clear D. CDR3 length equals 14 residues. Deletions cut 0 bases from V and 5 bases from J, with 7 bases between. The germline gives CDR1 LGHDT, CDR2 YNNKEL (reference sequence). CDR3 amino acids: CASSQEGFTGELFF. In DNA form, the CDR3 reads TGTGCCAGCAGCCAAGAGGGTTTTACCGGGGAGCTGTTTTTT.

This chain connects TRBV20-1 to TRBJ1-2; D may be TRBD1 (5 bases). Trimming left V 6 bases short and J 6 bases short, with 11 bases between. The CDR3 is 11 residues long. Germline V gene data show CDR1 as DFQATT and CDR2 as SNEGSKA (reference sequence). CDR3 DNA sequence: TGCAGTGCACCAGGGTATGATGGCTACACCTTC. Its translation: CSAPGYDGYTF.

The chain recombines TRBV6-1 with TRBJ2-5; TRBD2 agrees at 11 bases. V trimming: 7 bases; J trimming: 6 bases; junction bases outside the gene matches: 16. CDR1 is MNHNS and CDR2 is SASEGT in the germline V gene. This CDR3 contains 17 residues. The CDR3 region has the DNA TGTGCCAGCACCCCCGGGGGACTAGCGGAAGCCCAGAAGACCCAGTACTTC. It codes for CASTPGGLAEAQKTQYF.

This clonotype has more than one count but fewer than ten. The gene calls are TRBV10-1 and TRBJ2-7, with TRBD2 matching 8 bases. J gave up 7 bases and V 3 bases, and 8 bases lay outside the gene matches. Germline V gene data show CDR1 as WNHNN and CDR2 as SYGVQD (reference sequence). The CDR3 is 14 residues long. The CDR3 nucleotides read TGCGCCAGCAGTGACGGACTAGCAACTTGGGAGCAGTACTTC. Translated, it gives CASSDGLATWEQYF.

This clonotype has at least ten counts. V is TRBV27 and J is TRBJ2-3; TRBD1 or TRBD2 may be the D gene (5 bases each). Germline CDR1 and CDR2: MNHEY and SMNVEV (reference sequence). The CDR3 has 13 residues. V was pared by 7 bases and J by 3 bases, with 11 bases between. The CDR3 nucleotides read TGTGCCAGCAACACCTGGGGGACAGATACGCAGTATTTT. This encodes CASNTWGTDTQYF.

Many counts were recorded for this clonotype. The chain combines TRBV7-8 with TRBJ2-5; tentatively, D is TRBD1 (6 bases). V was cut by 1 base and J by 1 base, with 10 bases left in between. Germline assignment: CDR1 SGHVS and CDR2 FQNEAQ. The CDR3 has 15 amino acids. CDR3 sequence: CASSLVGTPQETQYF. CDR3 nucleotide sequence: TGTGCCAGCAGCTTAGTAGGGACACCCCAAGAGACCCAGTACTTC. Full variable domain (remainder filled in from reference TRBV7-8 and TRBJ2-5): GAGVSQSPRYKVAKRGQDVALRCDPISGHVSLFWYQQALGQGPEFLTYFQNEAQLDKSGLPSDRFFAERPEGSVSTLKIQRTQQEDSAVYLCASSLVGTPQETQYFGPGTRLLVL.

This rearrangement joins TRBV7-8 to TRBJ2-7; TRBD2 matches 13 bases. CDR1 and CDR2 from the germline V gene are SGHVS and FQNEAQ. The CDR3 runs to 14 residues. The junction had 5 bases not matched to a gene; V was cut back by 5 bases and J by 7 bases. CDR3 bases: TGTGCCAGCAGCCCTGGACTAGCGGGAGCTGAGCAGTACTTC. Protein sequence: CASSPGLAGAEQYF.

The V call is TRBV5-1, the J call TRBJ2-3; D possibly corresponds to TRBD2 (6 bases). Per germline, CDR1 SGHRS and CDR2 YFSETQ. V was cut by 1 base and J by 5 bases, with 17 bases left in between. The CDR3 extends over 16 amino acids. CDR3 DNA sequence: TGCGCCAGCAGCTTGATAGTCGGAGGGTTGGGAGATACGCAGTATTTT. It is translated as CASSLIVGGLGDTQYF.

The chain links TRBV25-1 to TRBJ2-5, with TRBD1 identical over 10 bases. From germline, CDR1 is MGHDK and CDR2 SYGVNS. There are 18 residues in the CDR3. V was pared by 3 bases and J by 2 bases, with 12 bases of the junction left unmatched. The CDR3 protein is CASSDPIDRGRGQETQYF. DNA of the CDR3: TGTGCCAGCAGTGACCCCATAGACAGGGGGCGCGGGCAAGAGACCCAGTACTTC.

This chain uses TRBV19 with TRBJ2-3, with D tentatively TRBD1 (6 bases). The CDR3 runs to 15 residues. Germline CDR1 and CDR2: LNHDA and SQIVND (reference sequence). Trimming removed 4 bases from V and 0 bases from J, with 11 bases in between. The CDR3, as DNA: TGTGCCAGTAGTACCCCAGGGGTCAGCACAGATACGCAGTATTTT. It codes for CASSTPGVSTDTQYF.

This clonotype has a count of ten or more. This sequence joins TRBV3-1 and TRBJ2-1; 9 bases line up with TRBD2. The CDR3 extends over 17 amino acids. Germline values: CDR1 LGHDT, CDR2 YNNKEL (reference sequence). Trimming at V came to 2 bases and at J to 2 bases, leaving 7 bases not matched to a gene. CDR3: CASSQRGAGGPYNEQFF. The CDR3 region has the DNA TGTGCCAGCAGCCAACGGGGAGCGGGGGGTCCCTACAATGAGCAGTTCTTC.

Comment on this clonotype: A junction boundary mismatches the germline segment, possibly from a read error. The V gene is TRBV7-9, the J gene TRBJ2-2; D may be TRBD1 or TRBD2 (5 bases each). Germline-derived CDR1 and CDR2 are SEHNR and FQNEAQ (reference sequence). The CDR3 consists of 13 residues. The CDR3 loop is CASSLPGTGELLF. The CDR3 DNA follows: TGTGCCAGCAGCCTCCCTGGGACCGGGGAGCTGCTTTTT.

V and J are TRBV7-3 and TRBJ2-3, with 9 bases matching TRBD2. CDR1 is SGHTA and CDR2 is FQGTGA in the germline V gene. J lost 4 bases, V lost 3 bases, and 8 bases had no gene match. The CDR3 has 16 amino acids. CDR3 residues: CASSFRVAGVPDTQYF. Written as DNA, the CDR3 is TGTGCCAGCAGCTTCCGGGTAGCGGGAGTCCCAGATACGCAGTATTTT.

This clonotype appeared many times. The chain links TRBV5-1 to TRBJ1-4, with TRBD1 identical over 8 bases. In germline, CDR1 is SGHRS, CDR2 YFSETQ. The CDR3 has 14 amino acids. J was trimmed by 8 bases and V by 3 bases; bases with no gene match: 6. The CDR3 DNA is TGCGCCAGCAGCTCGGACAGGGCGACGGAAAAACTGTTTTTT. Translated: CASSSDRATEKLFF.

This clonotype was seen ten or more times. The rearrangement joins TRBV12-3 or TRBV12-4 to TRBJ1-2; 11 bases align to TRBD1. V was clipped by 6 bases and J by 4 bases; unmatched bases: 7. The CDR3 totals 15 residues. The CDR3 reads CASSLRTGGGYGYTF. CDR3 sequence (DNA): TGTGCCAGCAGCCTCCGGACAGGGGGCGGCTATGGCTACACCTTC.